This T cell receptor beta chain is drawn from a study of blood T cell repertoires in COVID-19. Authors' data handling: Scientists estimated how many nucleated cells there were by amplifying reference gene primers. Clones were read by immunoSEQ multiplex PCR, and TCRdb kept only the in-frame ones, dropping some. The DNA gave D and trimming, while V, J and clone size come from that table. The sample records under 300,000 clones, approximately 90% being singletons. The CDR3 is made up of 14 amino acids. The germline CDR1 and CDR2 sequences are MDHEN and SYDVKM. Trimming left V 4 bases short and J 8 bases short, with 17 bases between.

The genes are TRBV28 and TRBJ1-2; possible D gene TRBD1, 6 bases. This receptor was obtained from a woman aged 45 to 65 who had recovered from COVID-19. Source material: PBMCs or T cells enriched from blood (not recorded which). The CDR3 DNA reads TGTGCCAGCAGTTCCCTGGGGGGGCTGGGAGGCTACACCTTC. It yields the protein CASSSLGGLGGYTF.